This T cell receptor (beta chain) emerged from a study of technical replicates of blood from a few donors. Profiled with immunoSEQ multiplex PCR; TCRdb holds only in-frame clones, not every one. The sample lists over 65,000 clones, approximately 95% occurring once. The V and J ends lost 4 bases and 0 bases, in that order; junction bases with no gene match: 3. The CDR3 is made up of 15 amino acids. CDR1 is MNHNS and CDR2 is SASEGT in the germline V gene. The clonotype originates from a human donor in good health. This chain connects TRBV6-1 to TRBJ2-1, with 7 bases fitting TRBD2. Sequenced material: T cells isolated from PBMCs. CDR3 sequence reads: CASSVGGSSYNEQFF. For the CDR3, the DNA is TGTGCCAGCAGTGTGGGAGGGAGCTCCTACAATGAGCAGTTCTTC.